Each of the 16 T cell receptor beta chains below was sequenced from the same sample in a study of identical twins. TCRdb re-called the 5' RACE reads through MiXCR, storing one row per CDR3 protein. This sample carries 500,000 to 700,000 distinct CDR3 sequences, under 8.5% of them seen once, and the ten largest clones take 1.6%. The sample was also linked to a second study, of yellow fever vaccine responses in identical twins.

Sequencing was performed on PBMCs. The receptor set was obtained from a woman between 18 and 29 years old in good health.

This clonotype showed up many times. The chain couples TRBV24-1 to TRBJ2-7; TRBD2 matches at 8 bases. Germline-derived CDR1 and CDR2 are KGHDR and SFDVKD. The CDR3 has 15 residues. J lost 4 bases, V lost 2 bases, and 6 bases had no gene match. CDR3 amino acids: CATSDSLAGKYEQYF. CDR3 nucleotides: TGTGCCACCAGTGATTCCCTAGCGGGTAAATACGAGCAGTACTTC.

This clonotype was picked up many times. The chain combines TRBV5-1 with TRBJ2-2; tentatively, D is TRBD1 or TRBD2 (5 bases each). Germline assignment: CDR1 SGHRS and CDR2 YFSETQ. This CDR3 region has 16 residues. V lost 2 bases to trimming and J lost 4 bases, with 15 bases between them. DNA of the CDR3: TGCGCCAGCAGCTTTGGAGCCAGGGCGGGCACCGGGGAGCTGTTTTTT. Protein product: CASSFGARAGTGELFF.

This clonotype was seen a handful of times. CDR3 residues: CASSEFTGQETQYF. CDR3 nucleotide sequence: TGTGCCAGCAGTGAATTTACAGGGCAAGAGACCCAGTACTTC. The J gene is TRBJ2-5, the V gene TRBV25-1, with D possibly matching TRBD1 (6 bases). The V and J ends lost 1 base and 2 bases respectively, with 8 bases between them. Germline values: CDR1 MGHDK, CDR2 SYGVNS. This CDR3 has 14 amino acids.

The chain is built from TRBV24-1 and TRBJ2-5; D not resolved. Trimming took 4 bases from V and 3 from J, leaving 8 bases between them. CDR1 is KGHDR and CDR2 is SFDVKD in the germline V gene. This CDR3 comprises 13 residues. CDR3 in DNA: TGTGCCACCAGTGAAAGACTCAAAGAGACCCAGTACTTC. Encoded protein: CATSERLKETQYF.

The chain combines TRBV19 with TRBJ2-2; D gene unclear. Germline-derived CDR1 and CDR2 are LNHDA and SQIVND (reference sequence). V was clipped by 7 bases and J by 1 base, with 7 bases between them. CDR3 size: 13 residues. For the CDR3, the DNA is TGTGCCAGTAACATGAGGAACACCGGGGAGCTGTTTTTT. Its protein is CASNMRNTGELFF.

This clonotype has a count of ten or more. The chain uses TRBV12-3 or TRBV12-4 and TRBJ2-3; tentative D call: TRBD2 (7 bases). The CDR3 sequence is 17 residues long. Trimming removed 6 bases from V and 2 bases from J, with 21 bases in between. CDR3 sequence (DNA): TGTGCCAGCAGCCGCAAAGTACTAGGGGGGGTCACAGATACGCAGTATTTT. This encodes CASSRKVLGGVTDTQYF.

Many counts were recorded for this clonotype. The chain joins TRBV21-1 to TRBJ1-6. TRBV21-1 is a pseudogene locus. This CDR3 spans 16 amino acids. The CDR3 region is CARELTWTDSNSPLHF. The CDR3 DNA sequence: TGTGCCAGAGAGTTGACTTGGACGGATAGTAATTCACCCCTCCACTTT.

This clonotype has at least ten counts. V is TRBV24-1 and J is TRBJ2-1; weak D call: TRBD1 (6 bases). Germline V gene lookup returns CDR1 KGHDR and CDR2 SFDVKD. This CDR3 region has 13 residues. Deletions cut 0 bases from V and 7 bases from J, with 6 bases between. For the CDR3, the DNA is TGTGCCACCAGTGATTTGACAGGGAATGAGCAGTTCTTC. It translates to CATSDLTGNEQFF.

This clonotype was recorded a few times. Here the CDR3 reads CASSEYGSYGYTF. The CDR3 DNA sequence: TGTGCCAGCAGCGAGTATGGCAGCTATGGCTACACCTTC. This chain joins TRBV9 and TRBJ1-2; no clear D. V shed 3 bases and J shed 4 bases, with 10 bases lying between them. CDR3 length equals 13 residues. Germline lookup yields CDR1 SGDLS and CDR2 YYNGEE.

This clonotype has at least ten counts. The chain carries TRBV20-1 and TRBJ2-7; 7 nucleotides agree with TRBD1. The germline gives CDR1 DFQATT, CDR2 SNEGSKA (reference sequence). The CDR3 loop spans 13 amino acids. J lost 6 bases, V lost 5 bases, and 10 bases had no gene match. This chain's CDR3 is CSAVRDRRSEQYF. DNA for the CDR3: TGCAGTGCTGTCCGGGACAGAAGGTCCGAGCAGTACTTC.

This clonotype was detected only a few times. For the CDR3, the DNA is TGCAGTGCCACTAGCGAGAGCTCCTACAATGAGCAGTTCTTC. Translated: CSATSESSYNEQFF. V usage is TRBV20-1 and J usage is TRBJ2-1; 7 nucleotides agree with TRBD2. V dropped 6 bases and J dropped 0; count of bases not matched to a gene: 5. The CDR3 has 14 residues. Germline CDR1 reads DFQATT; CDR2 reads SNEGSKA (reference sequence).

The chain is built from TRBV29-1 and TRBJ2-2; a possible D gene is TRBD2 (5 bases). Germline V gene data show CDR1 as SQVTM and CDR2 as ANQGSEA. The CDR3 runs to 13 residues. With 7 bases removed from V and 3 bases from J, the gap between germline ends came to 12 bases. The CDR3 DNA follows: TGCAGCGCGTCGGACTCTGACACCGGGGAGCTGTTTTTT. This gives the protein CSASDSDTGELFF.

This clonotype was detected many times. V is TRBV28 and J is TRBJ1-1, with D hard to call. The V end lost 6 bases, the J end lost 1 base, and 9 bases lay between the germline ends. Germline V gene sequence: CDR1 MDHEN, CDR2 SYDVKM. The CDR3 is 13 amino acids. Here the CDR3 DNA reads TGTGCCAGCAGGAAGGTCCCGAACACTGAAGCTTTCTTT. Translating it yields CASRKVPNTEAFF.

This clonotype turned up a few times. This rearrangement joins TRBV24-1 to TRBJ2-1, with 8 bases fitting TRBD1. The V gene end was trimmed by 3 bases and the J gene end by 8 bases; junction bases not matched to a gene: 11. The germline V gene has CDR1 KGHDR and CDR2 SFDVKD. This CDR3 is 16 amino acids long. Here the CDR3 DNA reads TGTGCCACCAGTGATCCCGGGACAGGTTTCTCCGATGAGCAGTTCTTC. Encoded protein: CATSDPGTGFSDEQFF.

This clonotype was counted between two and nine times. The chain is built from TRBV12-3 or TRBV12-4 and TRBJ1-1; the D is unclear. V gave up 0 bases and J gave up 5 bases, with 10 bases separating them. The CDR3 extends over 14 amino acids. CDR3 sequence (DNA): TGTGCCAGCAGTTTAGCGGGTATTGATACTGAAGCTTTCTTT. Translating it yields CASSLAGIDTEAFF.

This clonotype was recorded many times. This sequence joins TRBV14 and TRBJ2-1, with D perhaps matching TRBD2 (6 bases). This CDR3 is 16 amino acids long. CDR1 is SGHDN and CDR2 is FVKESK in the germline V gene. The V and J ends lost 4 bases and 0 bases respectively, with 13 bases between them. The CDR3 region has the DNA TGTGCCAGCAGCCTCCGCCCCGGGAGCTCCTACAATGAGCAGTTCTTC. This translates into CASSLRPGSSYNEQFF.